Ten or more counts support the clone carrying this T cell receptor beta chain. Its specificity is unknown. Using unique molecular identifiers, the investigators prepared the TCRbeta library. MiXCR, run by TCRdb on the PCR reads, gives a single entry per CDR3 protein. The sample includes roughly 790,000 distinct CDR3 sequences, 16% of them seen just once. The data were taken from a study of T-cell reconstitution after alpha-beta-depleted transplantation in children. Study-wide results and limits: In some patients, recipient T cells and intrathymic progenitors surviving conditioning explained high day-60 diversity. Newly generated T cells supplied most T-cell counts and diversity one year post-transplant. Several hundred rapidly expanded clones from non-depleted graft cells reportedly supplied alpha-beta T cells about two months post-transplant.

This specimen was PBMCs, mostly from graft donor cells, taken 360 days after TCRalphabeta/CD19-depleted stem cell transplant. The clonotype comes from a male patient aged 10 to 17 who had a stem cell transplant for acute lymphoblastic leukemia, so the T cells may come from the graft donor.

Here the CDR3 reads CATQRGSNTGELFF. CDR3 coding DNA: TGTGCCACCCAGCGGGGCTCGAACACCGGGGAGCTGTTTTTT. V and J are TRBV6-4 and TRBJ2-2; 7 bases align to TRBD2. This CDR3 region has 14 residues. Germline CDR1 and CDR2: MRHNA and SNTAGT. J gave up 0 bases and V 10 bases, and 5 bases lay outside the gene matches.